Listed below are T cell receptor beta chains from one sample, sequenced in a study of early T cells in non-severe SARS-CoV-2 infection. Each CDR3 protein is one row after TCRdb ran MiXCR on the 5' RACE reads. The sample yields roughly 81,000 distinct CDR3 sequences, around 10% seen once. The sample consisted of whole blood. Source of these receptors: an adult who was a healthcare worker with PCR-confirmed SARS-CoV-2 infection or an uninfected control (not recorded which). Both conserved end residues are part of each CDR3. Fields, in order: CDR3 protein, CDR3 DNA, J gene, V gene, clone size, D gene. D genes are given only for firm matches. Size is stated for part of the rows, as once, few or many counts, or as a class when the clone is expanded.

CDR3: CSAGGDSNQPQHF
DNA: TGCAGTGCTGGAGGGGATAGCAATCAGCCCCAGCATTTT
J: TRBJ1-5
V: TRBV20-1
size: few
D: NA

CDR3: CSVVSGLYAFF
DNA: TGCAGCGTTGTATCGGGGTTGTACGCTTTCTTT
J: TRBJ1-1
V: TRBV29-1
size: many
D: NA

CDR3: CASSHYYGTAKNIQYF
DNA: TGTGCCAGCAGCCACTACTACGGGACAGCCAAAAACATTCAGTACTTC
J: TRBJ2-4
V: TRBV12-3/TRBV12-4
size: NA
D: NA

CDR3: CSARRLAGGAGELFF
DNA: TGCAGTGCGAGAAGGCTAGCGGGAGGTGCCGGGGAGCTGTTTTTT
J: TRBJ2-2
V: TRBV20-1
size: few
D: TRBD2

CDR3: CASSLGGVKDTQYF
DNA: TGTGCCAGCAGTTTAGGAGGTGTTAAGGATACGCAGTATTTT
J: TRBJ2-3
V: TRBV12-3/TRBV12-4
size: many
D: NA

CDR3: CATEDGRNTEAFF
DNA: TGTGCCACCGAGGACGGCCGGAACACTGAAGCTTTCTTT
J: TRBJ1-1
V: TRBV10-3
size: few
D: NA

CDR3: CASSQEDEQFF
DNA: TGCGCCAGCAGCCAAGAGGATGAGCAGTTCTTC
J: TRBJ2-1
V: TRBV4-1
size: few
D: NA

CDR3: CASSSGNSPLHF
DNA: TGTGCCAGCAGTTCGGGAAATTCACCCCTCCACTTT
J: TRBJ1-6
V: TRBV12-3/TRBV12-4
size: few
D: NA

CDR3: CASSLRWGTSGSYEQYF
DNA: TGTGCCAGCAGCTTAAGGTGGGGGACTAGCGGAAGCTACGAGCAGTACTTC
J: TRBJ2-7
V: TRBV11-1
size: few
D: TRBD2

CDR3: CAWKGQGRTEAFF
DNA: TGTGCCTGGAAGGGACAGGGGAGGACTGAAGCTTTCTTT
J: TRBJ1-1
V: TRBV30
size: NA
D: TRBD1

CDR3: CASSTSPSGISYEQYF
DNA: TGTGCCAGCAGCACCAGCCCTAGCGGAATCTCCTACGAGCAGTACTTC
J: TRBJ2-7
V: TRBV11-2
size: few
D: TRBD2

CDR3: CASSLGLEGEQYF
DNA: TGTGCCAGCAGCCTAGGACTCGAGGGCGAGCAGTACTTC
J: TRBJ2-7
V: TRBV7-8
size: few
D: NA

CDR3: CATSRHGTEETQYF
DNA: TGTGCCACCAGCAGGCACGGGACAGAAGAGACCCAGTACTTC
J: TRBJ2-5
V: TRBV15
size: NA
D: TRBD1

CDR3: CSAIPGQGAGYGYTF
DNA: TGCAGTGCTATTCCGGGACAGGGGGCTGGCTATGGCTACACCTTC
J: TRBJ1-2
V: TRBV20-1
size: NA
D: TRBD1

CDR3: CASSLQLRAYEQYF
DNA: TGCGCCAGCAGCTTGCAGTTAAGGGCCTACGAGCAGTACTTC
J: TRBJ2-7
V: TRBV5-1
size: many
D: NA

CDR3: CASRPPGQLFSGANVLTF
DNA: TGTGCCAGCAGACCCCCGGGACAGCTATTCTCTGGGGCCAACGTCCTGACTTTC
J: TRBJ2-6
V: TRBV28
size: NA
D: TRBD1

CDR3: CASSSSPAASSYEQYF
DNA: TGTGCCAGCAGCTCCTCCCCCGCGGCCAGCTCCTACGAGCAGTACTTC
J: TRBJ2-7
V: TRBV11-3
size: NA
D: NA

CDR3: CASSPLNEQNF
DNA: TGTGCCAGCAGCCCCTTAAACGAGCAGAACTTC
J: TRBJ2-7
V: TRBV7-9
size: once
D: NA

CDR3: CSALTSSYEQYF
DNA: TGCAGTGCCCTCACTAGCTCCTACGAGCAGTACTTC
J: TRBJ2-7
V: TRBV20-1
size: many
D: NA

CDR3: CASRLGQVSSYEQYF
DNA: TGTGCCAGCAGATTAGGACAGGTTAGCTCCTACGAGCAGTACTTC
J: TRBJ2-7
V: TRBV6-5
size: many
D: TRBD1

CDR3: CATAPPGRAPEQYF
DNA: TGTGCCACCGCCCCCCCAGGGCGCGCACCCGAGCAGTACTTC
J: TRBJ2-7
V: TRBV28
size: NA
D: NA

CDR3: CASSYQDYEQYF
DNA: TGTGCCAGCAGCTATCAGGATTACGAGCAGTACTTC
J: TRBJ2-7
V: TRBV6-6
size: NA
D: NA

CDR3: CASSPGPRSGQYF
DNA: TGTGCCAGCAGCCCGGGTCCTCGTTCGGGGCAGTACTTC
J: TRBJ2-7
V: TRBV3-1
size: many
D: NA

CDR3: CASSPTLAGVPYEQYF
DNA: TGTGCCAGCAGTCCTACCTTAGCGGGAGTCCCCTACGAGCAGTACTTC
J: TRBJ2-7
V: TRBV3-1
size: many
D: TRBD2

CDR3: CASSTDRFMNTEAFF
DNA: TGTGCCAGCAGCACGGACAGATTTATGAACACTGAAGCTTTCTTT
J: TRBJ1-1
V: TRBV11-3
size: many
D: NA

CDR3: CASSPWDPAVEQYF
DNA: TGCGCCAGCAGCCCGTGGGACCCGGCGGTCGAGCAGTACTTC
J: TRBJ2-7
V: TRBV5-1
size: NA
D: NA

CDR3: CASSPKTGNTGELFF
DNA: TGTGCCAGCAGCCCAAAGACAGGGAACACCGGGGAGCTGTTTTTT
J: TRBJ2-2
V: TRBV7-3
size: few
D: NA

CDR3: CASSFDRGEHNEQFF
DNA: TGTGCCAGCAGCTTCGACAGGGGAGAACACAATGAGCAGTTCTTC
J: TRBJ2-1
V: TRBV13
size: many
D: TRBD1

CDR3: CASSFLSGRASDTQYF
DNA: TGTGCCAGCAGCTTCTTAAGCGGGAGGGCCTCAGATACGCAGTATTTT
J: TRBJ2-3
V: TRBV13
size: few
D: TRBD2

CDR3: CASSLDLSGHGANVLTF
DNA: TGTGCCAGCAGTTTAGATTTGTCCGGGCACGGGGCCAACGTCCTGACTTTC
J: TRBJ2-6
V: TRBV12-3/TRBV12-4
size: many
D: NA

CDR3: CATSYSGARHEQYF
DNA: TGTGCCACCTCTTACTCAGGGGCGCGCCACGAGCAGTACTTC
J: TRBJ2-7
V: TRBV28
size: NA
D: NA

CDR3: CASSSPGAAYEQYF
DNA: TGTGCCAGCAGCTCCCCGGGAGCGGCCTACGAGCAGTACTTC
J: TRBJ2-7
V: TRBV7-9
size: many
D: NA

CDR3: CAISESHRAEEQYF
DNA: TGTGCCATCAGTGAGTCCCACAGGGCTGAGGAGCAGTACTTC
J: TRBJ2-7
V: TRBV10-3
size: many
D: NA

CDR3: CSAPGPEKLFF
DNA: TGCAGTGCACCCGGACCCGAAAAACTGTTTTTT
J: TRBJ1-4
V: TRBV20-1
size: few
D: NA

CDR3: CASSLVRESYNEQFF
DNA: TGCGCCAGCAGCTTGGTACGGGAAAGCTACAATGAGCAGTTCTTC
J: TRBJ2-1
V: TRBV5-1
size: NA
D: NA

CDR3: CASSTRTSGGTYEQYF
DNA: TGTGCCAGCAGCACTAGGACTAGCGGGGGGACCTACGAGCAGTACTTC
J: TRBJ2-7
V: TRBV2
size: many
D: TRBD2

CDR3: CASKIGGSGETQYF
DNA: TGTGCCAGCAAAATTGGCGGGAGCGGAGAGACCCAGTACTTC
J: TRBJ2-5
V: TRBV11-2
size: NA
D: TRBD2

CDR3: CASSPSRANTGELFF
DNA: TGTGCCAGCAGCCCCTCCAGGGCCAATACCGGGGAGCTGTTTTTT
J: TRBJ2-2
V: TRBV7-3
size: many
D: NA

CDR3: CASSFGLGTSGVAYEQYF
DNA: TGTGCCAGCAGTTTCGGATTGGGGACTAGCGGGGTGGCCTACGAGCAGTACTTC
J: TRBJ2-7
V: TRBV7-9
size: few
D: TRBD2

CDR3: CASSRGGSTDTQYF
DNA: TGTGCCAGCAGCAGGGGCGGGAGTACAGATACGCAGTATTTT
J: TRBJ2-3
V: TRBV11-2
size: few
D: TRBD2